This T cell receptor (beta chain) comes out of a study of CD8+ T cells in alopecia areata. About the study: Each day, treated patients took oral tofacitinib twice, at 5 to 10 mg per dose.

Investigators isolated RNA and reverse transcribed it into cDNA to act as the sequencing template. Assay: immunoSEQ multiplex PCR; the TCRdb copy retains only in-frame clones and omits some. The table has 140,000 to 150,000 clones, approximately 50% seen once. This CDR3 spans 14 amino acids. V lost 1 base to trimming and J lost 5 bases, with 12 bases between them. Germline loops: CDR1 SGHRS, CDR2 YFSETQ. Obtained from alopecia areata patients were lesional scalp punch biopsies along with peripheral blood. PBMCs were stained for CD3, CD4 and CD8, and CD4+ and CD8+ T cells were sorted. The J gene is TRBJ2-5, the V gene TRBV5-1; no definite D call. Sequenced sample: CD4+ T cells sorted from blood. This sequence was found in a human donor with alopecia areata. The CDR3 region is CASSLILSQETQYF. The CDR3 bases are TGCGCCAGCAGCTTGATCCTCTCTCAGGAGACCCAGTACTTC.